The rows below give T cell receptor beta chains drawn from one sample of a study of PD-1 blockade in classical Hodgkin lymphoma. Here immunoSEQ multiplex PCR was the method, and the copy in TCRdb shows in-frame clones only, minus some. The sample carries more than 20,000 clones, 70% to 90% recorded once. Sequencing used peripheral blood mononuclear cells (PBMCs), obtained at baseline. The receptor set was obtained from a human donor with classical Hodgkin lymphoma. The CDR3 runs from the conserved cysteine through the conserved F or W. Fields, in order: V gene, J gene, CDR3 length, CDR3 protein.

TRBV6-6	TRBJ1-2	13	CASSYSAGNGYTF
TRBV7-9	TRBJ1-1	14	CASSPGQWNTEAFF
TRBV9	TRBJ1-4	16	CASSGTGGFTNEKLFF
TRBV6-6	TRBJ2-1	15	CASSSGTSGVNEQFF
TRBV5-6	TRBJ2-2	15	CASSLGGGNTGELFF
TRBV4-3	TRBJ1-4	14	CASSQTGGVEKLFF
TRBV19	TRBJ1-1	15	CATTPMEGWATEAFF
TRBV5-1	TRBJ2-7	14	CASSLGDGPYEQYF
TRBV7-2	TRBJ1-4	15	CASSATSGLNEKLFF
TRBV19	TRBJ1-3	17	CASNTRLGRISGNTIYF
TRBV5-1	TRBJ2-3	14	CASSLDRGTDTQYF
TRBV11-3	TRBJ2-7	13	CASSDRGIGEQYF
TRBV6-1	TRBJ2-7	16	CASSEGLAGGGDEQYF
TRBV6-1	TRBJ1-5	15	CASSEAHWQRQPQHF
TRBV27	TRBJ2-5	14	CASSTRRDGETQYF
TRBV11-2	TRBJ2-5	14	CASSLWRGEETQYF
TRBV7-9	TRBJ2-3	14	CASSLGADTDTQYF
TRBV5-1	TRBJ1-4	15	CASSGIQGKNEKLFF
TRBV7-2	TRBJ2-5	14	CASSLGLQQETQYF
TRBV5-1	TRBJ1-1	15	CASSLAGPGYTEAFF
TRBV6-5	TRBJ2-7	14	CASSYAGLLYEQYF
TRBV11-2	TRBJ2-2	16	CASSSPSYLGTGELFF
TRBV18	TRBJ2-3	15	CASSRTSGGPDTQYF
TRBV19	TRBJ1-4	12	CASSRIEGKLFF
TRBV7-6	TRBJ2-7	14	CASSWGQSSYEQYF
TRBV30	TRBJ1-4	12	CAWSSINEKLFF
TRBV6-5	TRBJ1-2	12	CASSSGISGYTF
TRBV6-1	TRBJ2-7	13	CASSEGEIYEQYF
TRBV5-4	TRBJ1-2	14	CASTLDRADYGYTF
TRBV5-1	TRBJ1-6	15	CASSFSPENNSPLHF
TRBV5-1	TRBJ2-7	15	CASSPVQGSSSEQYF
TRBV6-5	TRBJ2-7	15	CASNGLGTPSYEQYF
TRBV7-9	TRBJ1-1	17	CASSLESLRLGGTEAFF
TRBV19	TRBJ2-3	16	CASSIGLLGGRDTQYF
TRBV5-1	TRBJ1-1	17	CASSLQPGQGRNTEAFF
TRBV5-1	TRBJ2-1	14	CASSEGTGGGEQFF
TRBV5-1	TRBJ2-1	15	CASSQGLASLNEQFF
TRBV5-1	TRBJ2-7	13	CASSHSGAYEQYF
TRBV7-9	TRBJ2-5	14	CASSFRGISETQYF
TRBV11-2	TRBJ1-4	15	CASSSPGQENEKLFF
TRBV7-8	TRBJ1-4	14	CASSLGRTNEKLFF
TRBV5-1	TRBJ2-5	14	CASSLGVGQETQYF
TRBV5-1	TRBJ2-2	15	CASSFRDRNTGELFF
TRBV6-5	TRBJ2-7	13	CASSLQVTYEQYF
TRBV6-1	TRBJ1-5	14	CASNGPNSNQPQHF
TRBV18	TRBJ1-6	15	CASSRPGLSDSPLHF